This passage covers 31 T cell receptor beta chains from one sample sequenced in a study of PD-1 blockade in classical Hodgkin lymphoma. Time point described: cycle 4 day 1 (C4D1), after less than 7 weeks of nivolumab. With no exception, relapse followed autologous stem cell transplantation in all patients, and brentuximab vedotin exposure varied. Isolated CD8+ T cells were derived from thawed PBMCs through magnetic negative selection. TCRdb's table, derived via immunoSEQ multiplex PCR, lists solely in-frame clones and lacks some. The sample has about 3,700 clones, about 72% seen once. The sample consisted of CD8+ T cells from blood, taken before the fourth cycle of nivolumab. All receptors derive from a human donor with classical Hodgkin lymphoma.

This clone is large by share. The CDR3 coding sequence is TGCGCCAGCAGCTGGAGGCCCCTGAAGAACACTGAAGCTTTCTTT. As protein: CASSWRPLKNTEAFF. The chain couples TRBV5-1 to TRBJ1-1; D gene uncertain. The CDR3 runs to 15 residues. CDR1 and CDR2 from the germline V gene are SGHRS and YFSETQ. V lost 3 bases and J 1 base, leaving 13 bases between the germline ends.

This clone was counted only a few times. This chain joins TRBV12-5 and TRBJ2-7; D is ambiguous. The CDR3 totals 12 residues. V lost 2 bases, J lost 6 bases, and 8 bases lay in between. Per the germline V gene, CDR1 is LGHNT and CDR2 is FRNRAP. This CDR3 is CASGLPSREQYV. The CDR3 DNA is TGTGCTAGTGGTTTGCCTTCCCGCGAGCAGTACGTC.

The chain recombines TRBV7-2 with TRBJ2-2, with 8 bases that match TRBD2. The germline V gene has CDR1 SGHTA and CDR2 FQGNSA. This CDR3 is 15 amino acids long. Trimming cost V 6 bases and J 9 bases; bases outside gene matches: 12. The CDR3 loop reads CASSSTGGAKRELFF. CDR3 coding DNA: TGTGCCAGCAGTTCGACGGGGGGGGCCAAGCGGGAGCTGTTTTTT.

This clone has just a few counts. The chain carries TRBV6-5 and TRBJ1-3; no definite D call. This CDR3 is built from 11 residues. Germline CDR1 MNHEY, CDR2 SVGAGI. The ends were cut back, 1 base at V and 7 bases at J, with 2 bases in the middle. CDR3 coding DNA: TGTGCCAGCAGTTACTTGAACACCATATATTTT. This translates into CASSYLNTIYF.

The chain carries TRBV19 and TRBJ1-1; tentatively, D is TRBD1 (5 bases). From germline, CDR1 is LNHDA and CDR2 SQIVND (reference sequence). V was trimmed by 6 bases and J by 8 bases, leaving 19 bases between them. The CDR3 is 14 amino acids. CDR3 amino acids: CASRLGGEGLEAFF. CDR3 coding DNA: TGTGCCAGTAGACTTGGCGGGGAGGGACTAGAAGCTTTCTTT.

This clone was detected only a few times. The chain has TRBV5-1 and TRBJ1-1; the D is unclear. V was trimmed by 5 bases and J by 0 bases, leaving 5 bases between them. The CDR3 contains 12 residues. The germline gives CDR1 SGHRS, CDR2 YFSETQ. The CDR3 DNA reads TGCGCCAGCAGGAACATGAACACTGAAGCTTTCTTT. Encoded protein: CASRNMNTEAFF.

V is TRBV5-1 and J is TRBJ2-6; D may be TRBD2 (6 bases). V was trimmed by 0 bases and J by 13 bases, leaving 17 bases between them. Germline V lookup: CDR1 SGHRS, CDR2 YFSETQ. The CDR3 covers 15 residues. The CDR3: CASSLEWMFGGVLTF. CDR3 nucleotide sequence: TGCGCCAGCAGCTTGGAATGGATGTTTGGGGGGGTCCTGACTTTC.

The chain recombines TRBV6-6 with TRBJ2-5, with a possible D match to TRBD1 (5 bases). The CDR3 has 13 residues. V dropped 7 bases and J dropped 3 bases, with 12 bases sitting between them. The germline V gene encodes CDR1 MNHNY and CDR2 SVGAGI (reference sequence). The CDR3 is CASTRDSKETQYF. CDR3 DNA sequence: TGTGCCAGCACCAGAGACAGCAAAGAGACCCAGTACTTC.

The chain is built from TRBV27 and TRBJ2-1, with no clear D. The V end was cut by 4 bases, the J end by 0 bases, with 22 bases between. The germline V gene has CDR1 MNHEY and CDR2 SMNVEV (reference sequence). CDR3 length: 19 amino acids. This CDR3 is CASSSVAILTSSSYNEQFF. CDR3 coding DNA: TGTGCCAGCAGTTCCGTCGCCATACTTACTTCTAGCTCCTACAATGAGCAGTTCTTC.

This CDR3 reads CASSPGTGGLNTEAFF. Written as DNA, the CDR3 is TGTGCCAGCAGCCCCGGGACAGGGGGGTTAAACACTGAAGCTTTCTTT. The chain joins TRBV7-6 to TRBJ1-1, with 11 nucleotides matching TRBD1. The length of the CDR3 is 16 residues. V trimming: 5 bases; J trimming: 2 bases; junction bases outside the gene matches: 7. Germline CDR1 and CDR2: SGHVS and FNYEAQ. Filled out from reference TRBV7-6 and TRBJ1-1, the complete variable domain reads GAGVSQSPRYKVTKRGQDVALRCDPISGHVSLYWYRQALGQGPEFLTYFNYEAQQDKSGLPNDRFSAERPEGSISTLTIQRTEQRDSAMYRCASSPGTGGLNTEAFFGQGTRLTVV.

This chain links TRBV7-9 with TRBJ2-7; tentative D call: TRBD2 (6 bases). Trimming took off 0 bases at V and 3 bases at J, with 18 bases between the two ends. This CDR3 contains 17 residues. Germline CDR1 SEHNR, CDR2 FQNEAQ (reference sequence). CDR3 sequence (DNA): TGTGCCAGCAGCTTAGCGGTAGTAGGAGGGATCCGCTACGAGCAGTACTTC. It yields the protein CASSLAVVGGIRYEQYF.

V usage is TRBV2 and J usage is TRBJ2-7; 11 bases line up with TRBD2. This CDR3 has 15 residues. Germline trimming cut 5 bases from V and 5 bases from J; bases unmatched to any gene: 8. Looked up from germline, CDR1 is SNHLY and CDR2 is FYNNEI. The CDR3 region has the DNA TGTGCCAGCAGTATTCGGACTAGCGGGTCGAACGAGCAGTACGTC. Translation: CASSIRTSGSNEQYV.

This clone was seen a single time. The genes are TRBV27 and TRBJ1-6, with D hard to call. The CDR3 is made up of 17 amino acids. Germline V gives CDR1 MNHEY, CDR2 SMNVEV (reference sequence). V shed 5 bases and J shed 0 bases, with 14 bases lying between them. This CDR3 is CASSPTTGSSYNSPLHF. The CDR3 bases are TGTGCCAGCAGTCCGACGACGGGGAGCTCCTATAATTCACCCCTCCACTTT.

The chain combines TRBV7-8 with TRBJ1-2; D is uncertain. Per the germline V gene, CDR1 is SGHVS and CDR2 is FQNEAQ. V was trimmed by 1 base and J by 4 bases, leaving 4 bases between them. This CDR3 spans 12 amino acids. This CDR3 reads CASSLGIYGYTF. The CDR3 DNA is TGTGCCAGCAGCTTAGGGATCTATGGCTACACCTTC. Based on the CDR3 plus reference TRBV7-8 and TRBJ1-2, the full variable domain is GAGVSQSPRYKVAKRGQDVALRCDPISGHVSLFWYQQALGQGPEFLTYFQNEAQLDKSGLPSDRFFAERPEGSVSTLKIQRTQQEDSAVYLCASSLGIYGYTFGSGTRLTVV.

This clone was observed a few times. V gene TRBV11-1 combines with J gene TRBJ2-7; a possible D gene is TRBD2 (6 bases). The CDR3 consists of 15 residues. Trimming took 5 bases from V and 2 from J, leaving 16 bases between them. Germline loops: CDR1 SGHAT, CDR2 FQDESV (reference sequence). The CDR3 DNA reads TGTGCCAGCAGCCTACTAGGAGGGGCGACCTACGAGCAGTACTTC. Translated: CASSLLGGATYEQYF.

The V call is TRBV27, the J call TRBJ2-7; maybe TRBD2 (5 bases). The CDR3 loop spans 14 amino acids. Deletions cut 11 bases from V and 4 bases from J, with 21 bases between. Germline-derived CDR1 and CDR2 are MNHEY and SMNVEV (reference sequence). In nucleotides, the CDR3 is TGTGCCGACACCCCCGGGCCGCGGGTTTACGAGCAGTACTTC. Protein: CADTPGPRVYEQYF.

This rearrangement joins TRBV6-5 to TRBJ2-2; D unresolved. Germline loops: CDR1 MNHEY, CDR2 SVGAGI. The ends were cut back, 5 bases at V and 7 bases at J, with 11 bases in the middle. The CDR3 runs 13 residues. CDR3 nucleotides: TGTGCCAGCAGTCACAACGGATTCGGGGAGCTGTTTTTT. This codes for CASSHNGFGELFF.

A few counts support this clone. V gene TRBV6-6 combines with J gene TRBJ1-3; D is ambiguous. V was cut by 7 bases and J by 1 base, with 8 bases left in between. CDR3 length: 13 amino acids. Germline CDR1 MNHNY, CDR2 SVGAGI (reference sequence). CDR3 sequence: CASNVGSGNTIYF. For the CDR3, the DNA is TGTGCCAGCAACGTTGGGTCTGGAAACACCATATATTTT.

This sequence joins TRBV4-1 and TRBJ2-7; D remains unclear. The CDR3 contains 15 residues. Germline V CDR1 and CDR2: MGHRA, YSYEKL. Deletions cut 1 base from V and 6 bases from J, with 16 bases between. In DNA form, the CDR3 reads TGCGCCAGCAGCCAAGTGCCGGCGTCCCCCTTCGAGCAGTACGTC. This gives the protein CASSQVPASPFEQYV.

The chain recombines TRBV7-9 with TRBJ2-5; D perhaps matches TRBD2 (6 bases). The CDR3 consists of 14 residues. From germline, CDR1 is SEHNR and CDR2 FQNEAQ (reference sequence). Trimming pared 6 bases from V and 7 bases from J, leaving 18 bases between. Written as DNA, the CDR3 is TGTGCCAGCAGGAGGCCCGGGTCGGAGGGGACCCAGTACTTC. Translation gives CASRRPGSEGTQYF. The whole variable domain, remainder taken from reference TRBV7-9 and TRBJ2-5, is DTGVSQNPRHKITKRGQNVTFRCDPISEHNRLYWYRQTLGQGPEFLTYFQNEAQLEKSRLLSDRFSAERPKGSFSTLEIQRTEQGDSAMYLCASRRPGSEGTQYFGPGTRLLVL.

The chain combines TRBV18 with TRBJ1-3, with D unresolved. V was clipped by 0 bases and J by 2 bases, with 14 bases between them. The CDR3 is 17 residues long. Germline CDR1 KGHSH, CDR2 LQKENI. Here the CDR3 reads CASSPPPLSGAGNTIYF. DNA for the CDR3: TGTGCCAGCTCACCACCTCCATTATCGGGTGCTGGAAACACCATATATTTT.

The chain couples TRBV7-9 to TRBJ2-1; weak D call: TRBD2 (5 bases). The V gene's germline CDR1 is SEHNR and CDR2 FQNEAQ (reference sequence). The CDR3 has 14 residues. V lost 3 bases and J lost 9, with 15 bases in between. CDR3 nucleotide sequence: TGTGCCAGCAGCTTCCCCCCGGCCGCGGGTGAGCAGTTCTTC. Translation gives CASSFPPAAGEQFF.

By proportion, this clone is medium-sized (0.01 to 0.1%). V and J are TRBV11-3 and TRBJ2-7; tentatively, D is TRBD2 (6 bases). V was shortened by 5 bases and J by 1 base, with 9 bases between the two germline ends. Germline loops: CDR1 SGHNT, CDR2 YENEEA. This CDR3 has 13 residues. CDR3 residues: CASSVTSSYEQYF. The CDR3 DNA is TGTGCCAGCAGCGTGACTAGTTCCTACGAGCAGTACTTC. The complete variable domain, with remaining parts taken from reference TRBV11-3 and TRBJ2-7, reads EAGVVQSPRYKIIEKKQPVAFWCNPISGHNTLYWYLQNLGQGPELLIRYENEEAVDDSQLPKDRFSAERLKGVDSTLKIQPAELGDSAVYLCASSVTSSYEQYFGPGTRLTVT.

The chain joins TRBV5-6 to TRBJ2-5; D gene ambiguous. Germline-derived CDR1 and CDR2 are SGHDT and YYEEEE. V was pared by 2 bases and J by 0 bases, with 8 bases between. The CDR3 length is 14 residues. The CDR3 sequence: CASSLGPYQETQYF. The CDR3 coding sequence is TGTGCCAGCAGCTTAGGTCCCTACCAAGAGACCCAGTACTTC.

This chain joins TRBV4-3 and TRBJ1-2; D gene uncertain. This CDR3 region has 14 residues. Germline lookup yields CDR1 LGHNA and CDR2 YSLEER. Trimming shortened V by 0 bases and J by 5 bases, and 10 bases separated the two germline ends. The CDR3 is CASSQERGRYGYTF. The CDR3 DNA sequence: TGCGCCAGCAGCCAAGAACGTGGCCGGTATGGCTACACCTTC.

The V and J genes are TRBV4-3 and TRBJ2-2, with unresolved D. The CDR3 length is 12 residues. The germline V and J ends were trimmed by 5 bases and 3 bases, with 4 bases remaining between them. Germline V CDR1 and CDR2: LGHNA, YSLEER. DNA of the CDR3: TGCGCCAGCAGCAAATACACCGGGGAGCTGTTTTTT. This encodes CASSKYTGELFF.

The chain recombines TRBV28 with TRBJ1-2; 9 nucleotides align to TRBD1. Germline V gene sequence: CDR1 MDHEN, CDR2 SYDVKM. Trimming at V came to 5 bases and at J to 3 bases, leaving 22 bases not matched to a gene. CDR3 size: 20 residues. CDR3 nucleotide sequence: TGTGCCAGCAGTCTCGTACAGTTCCGGGACAGGGCTCCGGGGGACTATGGCTACACCTTC. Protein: CASSLVQFRDRAPGDYGYTF.

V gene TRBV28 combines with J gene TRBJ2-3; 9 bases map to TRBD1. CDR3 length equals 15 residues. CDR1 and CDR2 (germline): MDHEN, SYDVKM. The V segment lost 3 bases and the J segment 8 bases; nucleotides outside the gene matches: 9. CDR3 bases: TGTGCCAGCAGTTTGCGACAGGGGGTAGGAGGTACGCAGTATTTT. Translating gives CASSLRQGVGGTQYF.

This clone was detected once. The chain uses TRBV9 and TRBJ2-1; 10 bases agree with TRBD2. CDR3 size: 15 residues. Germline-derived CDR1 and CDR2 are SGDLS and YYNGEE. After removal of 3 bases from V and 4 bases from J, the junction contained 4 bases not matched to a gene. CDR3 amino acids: CASSGRTSGYNEQFF. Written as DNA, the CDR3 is TGTGCCAGCAGCGGGAGGACTAGCGGTTACAATGAGCAGTTCTTC.

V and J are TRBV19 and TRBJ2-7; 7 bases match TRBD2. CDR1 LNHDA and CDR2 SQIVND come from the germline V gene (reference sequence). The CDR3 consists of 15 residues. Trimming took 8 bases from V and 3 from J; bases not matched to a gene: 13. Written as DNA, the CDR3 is TGTGCCAGTTCACCTAGACGGGAGGTGGTCTACGAGCAGTACTTC. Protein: CASSPRREVVYEQYF.

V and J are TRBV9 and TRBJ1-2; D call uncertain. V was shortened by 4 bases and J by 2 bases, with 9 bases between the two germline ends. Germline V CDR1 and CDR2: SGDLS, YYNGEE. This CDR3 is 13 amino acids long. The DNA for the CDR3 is TGTGCCAGCAGCCCGCAGGAAAACTATGGCTACACCTTC. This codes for CASSPQENYGYTF.